Sequencing of this T cell receptor (beta chain) was carried out in a study of cytomegalovirus exposure and HLA in healthy donors. Study as a whole: From 150 million to 200 million T cells, an earlier analysis saw around 120 million unique TCR beta sequences.

Overall study findings and caveats: The availability of immune exposure information extended only to CMV serostatus. Despite most TCR sequences being rare, some public TCRs occurred in many donors.

Of note for this clone: The target antigen is unknown.

The PCR used 60 Vbeta and 13 Jbeta primers. Sequencing was performed with immunoSEQ multiplex PCR; in TCRdb, only in-frame clones are kept and a portion is missing. The table lists around 150,000 clones, 80% of them singletons, with 2% to 3% in the top ten. V lost 4 bases, J lost 0 bases, and 7 bases stayed unmatched. The CDR3 runs to 17 residues. Germline V CDR1 and CDR2: SGHTA, FQGNSA. The sequenced material came from PBMCs. This chain links TRBV7-2 with TRBJ2-3; 10 nucleotides agree with TRBD2. This sequence originates from a man in his fifties or sixties in good health and CMV-seronegative. DNA of the CDR3: TGTGCCAGCAGCTACGGAGGACTAGCGGCCAGCACAGATACGCAGTATTTT. It encodes CASSYGGLAASTDTQYF.